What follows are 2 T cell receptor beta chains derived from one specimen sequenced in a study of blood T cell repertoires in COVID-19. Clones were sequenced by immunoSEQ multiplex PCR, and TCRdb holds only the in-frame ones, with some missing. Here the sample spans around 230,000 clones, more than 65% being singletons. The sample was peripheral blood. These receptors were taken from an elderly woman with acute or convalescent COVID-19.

The CDR3 spells CASSFAGGPLYNEQFF. CDR3 sequence (DNA): TGTGCCAGCAGTTTCGCGGGAGGGCCCCTCTACAATGAGCAGTTCTTC. The chain links TRBV28 to TRBJ2-1; 9 positions match TRBD2. CDR3 length equals 16 residues. Unmatched junction bases numbered 6, after V lost 3 bases and J lost 3 bases. Germline CDR1 reads MDHEN; CDR2 reads SYDVKM. Using reference TRBV28 and TRBJ2-1 for the parts outside the CDR3, the full variable domain is DVKVTQSSRYLVKRTGEKVFLECVQDMDHENMFWYRQDPGLGLRLIYFSYDVKMKEKGDIPEGYSVSREKKERFSLILESASTNQTSMYLCASSFAGGPLYNEQFFGPGTRLTVL.

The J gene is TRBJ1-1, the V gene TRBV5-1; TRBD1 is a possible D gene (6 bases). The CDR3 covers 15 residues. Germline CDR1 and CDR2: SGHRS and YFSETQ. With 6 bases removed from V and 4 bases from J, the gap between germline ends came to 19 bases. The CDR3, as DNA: TGCGCCAGCATGTATTCAGGGGTTCCGGGCACTGAAGCTTTCTTT. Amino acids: CASMYSGVPGTEAFF.